This record covers a single T cell receptor beta chain. Its antigen remains unknown. Germline is not matched at one junction end, which may reflect a read error. This sample was included in a study of tumor-infiltrating lymphocytes in primary liver carcinoma. Study-wide results and caveats: Tumor region pairs shared more overlap than did tumor-adjacent and tumor-blood pairs.

Priming with a constant-region primer yielded TCR beta cDNA from approximately 500 ng total RNA. Slightly modified ARM-PCR, run as three nested multiplex PCR rounds, produced the TCR beta libraries. Via MiXCR, TCRdb re-called the multiplex PCR reads, giving one row per CDR3 protein. This sample yields 110,000 or so distinct CDR3 sequences, of which 82% are seen a single time; approximately 20% belongs to the top ten. The approximately 20-31 mg bulk tissue piece was not sorted before simultaneous RNA and DNA extraction. The receptor was derived from a middle-aged man with primary liver carcinoma and hepatitis B virus infection. Sequenced sample: liver tumor tissue from sampling region 3. Subset indicated: tumor region T3, left-lateral pole.

CDR3 sequence reads: CASSQGTDSEGHEQYF. The DNA for the CDR3 is TGTGCTAGCAGCCAAGGAACGGACTCAGAAGGCCACGAGCAGTACTTC. The rearrangement joins TRBV4-2 to TRBJ2-7, with D possibly matching TRBD2 (5 bases). The CDR3 loop spans 16 amino acids. Germline CDR1 reads LGHNA; CDR2 reads YNFKEQ.